This T cell receptor beta chain was profiled in a study of T cells in Graves' hyperthyroidism and ophthalmopathy. Researchers took RNA transcripts and amplified the TCR beta CDR3 regions from them. HTBI primers drove first-round RT-PCR of the TCR CDR3. In TCRdb, the multiplex PCR reads were re-called with MiXCR into one record per CDR3 protein. The sample has 530,000 or so distinct CDR3 sequences, more than 45% seen once. Graves' hyperthyroidism qualified as stable when ophthalmopathy did not progress within 18 months. The CDR3 is 13 residues long. CDR1 LNHDA and CDR2 SQIVND come from the germline V gene (reference sequence). V was shortened by 3 bases and J by 4 bases, with 9 bases between the two germline ends. This clonotype came up many times.

The sequenced sample was peripheral blood or thyroid tissue (not recorded which). The V gene is TRBV19, the J gene TRBJ1-2; D remains unclear. The origin of this receptor is a woman between 18 and 30 years old with Graves' hyperthyroidism. The CDR3 sequence is CASSISGLYGYTF. Here the CDR3 DNA reads TGTGCCAGTAGTATCTCAGGACTCTATGGCTACACCTTC.